One sample yielded the 14 T cell receptor beta chains listed below, sequenced in a study of T cells after yellow fever vaccination. TCRdb re-called the 5' RACE reads with MiXCR, one entry per CDR3 protein. The sample lists 350,000 to 450,000 distinct CDR3 sequences; approximately 6% were seen once. The sample here was PBMCs, taken 5 days after the yellow fever booster vaccination. All receptors derive from a man aged 25-40 years who received the YFV17D yellow fever vaccine.

The V and J genes are TRBV28 and TRBJ2-5, with D tentatively TRBD2 (5 bases). The CDR3 spans 14 residues. Trimming pared 5 bases from V and 1 base from J, leaving 11 bases between. Germline loops: CDR1 MDHEN, CDR2 SYDVKM. The chain's CDR3 is CASSPSDFQETQYF. CDR3 in DNA: TGTGCCAGCAGTCCTTCGGACTTCCAAGAGACCCAGTACTTC.

There are a few counts of this clonotype. J is TRBJ2-7 and V is TRBV11-2, with 7 positions matching TRBD1. The CDR3 runs to 16 residues. Germline-derived CDR1 and CDR2 are SGHAT and FQNNGV. Trimming cost V 6 bases and J 1 base; bases outside gene matches: 12. The CDR3 nucleotides read TGTGCCAGCAGAAGGAGACAGGGAAGTTGGTCCTACGAGCAGTACTTC. This encodes CASRRRQGSWSYEQYF.

The chain couples TRBV7-2 to TRBJ2-1, with 9 positions matching TRBD1. This CDR3 is 15 amino acids long. V lost 5 bases, J lost 6 bases, and 8 bases stayed unmatched. The germline CDR1 and CDR2 sequences are SGHTA and FQGNSA. The CDR3 coding sequence is TGTGCCAGCAGCCAAGACAGGGGGGCCTTCAATGAGCAGTTCTTC. Its protein is CASSQDRGAFNEQFF.

This chain uses TRBV6-1 with TRBJ2-1, with D perhaps TRBD2 (5 bases). The ends were cut back, 3 bases at V and 10 bases at J, with 13 bases in the middle. Germline V gives CDR1 MNHNS, CDR2 SASEGT. The CDR3 is made up of 13 amino acids. This CDR3 reads CASSESTGLEQFF. The CDR3 DNA reads as TGTGCCAGCAGTGAGTCGACGGGGTTGGAGCAGTTCTTC.

This clonotype has more than one count but fewer than ten. The chain joins TRBV10-1 to TRBJ1-1, with a tentative D call TRBD1 (6 bases). V dropped 5 bases and J dropped 8 bases, with 15 bases sitting between them. The CDR3 runs 13 residues. The germline V gene encodes CDR1 WNHNN and CDR2 SYGVQD (reference sequence). In nucleotides, the CDR3 is TGCGCCAGCAGTTCCGGACAGCGGGACGAAGCTTTCTTT. This translates into CASSSGQRDEAFF.

A few counts support this clonotype. The J gene is TRBJ2-7, the V gene TRBV20-1; 7 nucleotides align to TRBD2. The CDR3 loop spans 16 amino acids. The germline CDR1 and CDR2 sequences are DFQATT and SNEGSKA (reference sequence). J gave up 6 bases and V 0 bases, and 14 bases lay outside the gene matches. CDR3 sequence (DNA): TGCAGTGCTAGAGATCTCGGGACTAAGTCTTCGGGCGAGCAGTACTTC. This codes for CSARDLGTKSSGEQYF.

This clonotype came up a few times. This sequence joins TRBV10-3 and TRBJ2-1; the match to TRBD1 covers 8 bases. Per germline, CDR1 ENHRY and CDR2 SYGVKD. Trimming took 6 bases from V and 3 from J; bases not matched to a gene: 7. The CDR3 runs to 15 residues. CDR3 in amino acids: CAIRPDRGLYNEQFF. CDR3 DNA: TGTGCCATCAGACCCGACAGGGGCCTCTACAATGAGCAGTTCTTC.

At least ten counts were recorded for this clonotype. The chain couples TRBV4-3 to TRBJ2-1; D is uncertain. The germline gives CDR1 LGHNA, CDR2 YSLEER. V dropped 4 bases and J dropped 7 bases, with 20 bases sitting between them. This CDR3 is 16 amino acids long. The CDR3 sequence is CASSPRPQTNGNEQFF. CDR3 sequence (DNA): TGCGCCAGCAGCCCCCGGCCCCAGACAAACGGAAATGAGCAGTTCTTC.

This clonotype occurred many times. The gene calls are TRBV7-2 and TRBJ2-7, with D unclear. Germline V CDR1 and CDR2: SGHTA, FQGNSA. The V and J ends lost 5 bases and 2 bases respectively, with 19 bases between them. CDR3 length: 16 amino acids. The CDR3 sequence is CASSRGRAKSTYEQYF. CDR3 coding DNA: TGTGCCAGCAGCCGCGGACGGGCCAAATCTACCTACGAGCAGTACTTC. The complete variable domain, with remaining parts taken from reference TRBV7-2 and TRBJ2-7, reads GAGVSQSPSNKVTEKGKDVELRCDPISGHTALYWYRQSLGQGLEFLIYFQGNSAPDKSGLPSDRFSAERTGGSVSTLTIQRTQQEDSAVYLCASSRGRAKSTYEQYFGPGTRLTVT.

This clonotype was counted ten times or more. J is TRBJ2-7 and V is TRBV14; TRBD1 is a possible D gene (6 bases). V lost 4 bases to trimming and J lost 2 bases, with 18 bases between them. The CDR3 runs to 16 residues. Germline CDR1 and CDR2: SGHDN and FVKESK. The DNA for the CDR3 is TGTGCCAGCAGCCCGCGAAGACAGGCTATACCCTACGAGCAGTACTTC. Translation: CASSPRRQAIPYEQYF.

This clonotype was observed a handful of times. The chain links TRBV20-1 to TRBJ2-1, with a possible D match to TRBD2 (6 bases). The germline V gene has CDR1 DFQATT and CDR2 SNEGSKA (reference sequence). The CDR3 totals 11 residues. Trimming took off 6 bases at V and 8 bases at J, with 11 bases between the two ends. This chain's CDR3 is CSAGSFYEQFF. The DNA of the CDR3 is TGCAGTGCCGGGAGTTTCTATGAGCAGTTCTTC.

This clonotype was recorded many times. The chain recombines TRBV18 with TRBJ1-3; D is ambiguous. There are 15 residues in the CDR3. Germline-derived CDR1 and CDR2 are KGHSH and LQKENI. With 6 bases removed from V and 0 bases from J, the gap between germline ends came to 12 bases. CDR3 sequence: CASSRVSISGNTIYF. For the CDR3, the DNA is TGTGCCAGCTCGCGGGTATCGATCTCTGGAAACACCATATATTTT.

In its sample, this clonotype was seen a few times. This rearrangement joins TRBV29-1 to TRBJ1-3; tentatively, D is TRBD1 (5 bases). V lost 6 bases and J 8 bases, leaving 20 bases between the germline ends. Germline V lookup: CDR1 SQVTM, CDR2 ANQGSEA. The CDR3 has 14 residues. CDR3 sequence (DNA): TGCAGCGTCGAAACCCCAACAGGCCGGGACACCATATATTTT. Translation: CSVETPTGRDTIYF.

This clonotype was observed many times. The chain couples TRBV29-1 to TRBJ2-7; D gene unclear. The ends were cut back, 1 base at V and 5 bases at J, with 9 bases in the middle. Germline V gene data show CDR1 as SQVTM and CDR2 as ANQGSEA. The CDR3 covers 12 residues. CDR3 DNA: TGCAGCGTTGAAGCCCAACCAAACGAGCAGTACTTC. Protein sequence: CSVEAQPNEQYF.